This TCR beta chain was observed in a study of CD8 T cells in Susac syndrome. The table lists this clonotype with a count of one. About 0.45 to 1 ug RNA was reverse transcribed with random hexamers. TCR beta CDR3 was amplified by immunoSEQ multiplex PCR. This amplification extended across 54 Vbeta and 13 Jbeta segments. TCRdb called the immunoSEQ multiplex PCR reads again in MiXCR, with one record for every CDR3 protein. The data show hundreds of thousands of distinct CDR3 sequences, with around nine tenths seen just once and about 0.12% held by the top ten. CD8+ and CD4+ T cells from blood underwent TCR beta sequencing, which was carried out in a high-throughput format. Germline CDR1 is SGHAT and CDR2 is FQNNGV. V lost 2 bases, J lost 6 bases, and 6 bases lay in between. The CDR3 has 12 amino acids.

The sequenced sample consisted of CD8+ T cells from PBMCs. This chain uses TRBV11-2 with TRBJ2-3; D gene ambiguous. This TCR came from a human donor with multiple sclerosis. The CDR3 nucleotides are TGTGCCAGCAGCTTAATCCGGGATACGCAGTATTTT. Translation gives CASSLIRDTQYF.